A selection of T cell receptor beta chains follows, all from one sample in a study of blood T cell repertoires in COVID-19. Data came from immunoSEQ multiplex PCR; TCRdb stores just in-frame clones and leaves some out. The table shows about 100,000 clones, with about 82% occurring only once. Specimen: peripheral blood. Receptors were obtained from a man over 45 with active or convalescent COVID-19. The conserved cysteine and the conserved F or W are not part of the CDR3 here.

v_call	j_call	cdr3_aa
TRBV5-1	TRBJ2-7	ASSLGQGGEQY
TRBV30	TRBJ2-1	AWSGLAGYNEQF
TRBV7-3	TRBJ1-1	ASSGRKNTEAF
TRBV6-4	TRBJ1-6	ASSDFGMDTEAHSPLH
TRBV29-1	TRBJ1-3	SVAGTNGNTIY
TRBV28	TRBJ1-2	ASSRSDRRSGYT
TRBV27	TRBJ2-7	ASSGRQGAGYEQY
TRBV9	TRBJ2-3	ASSANRGTQY
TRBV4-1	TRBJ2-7	ASSQAQGAAYEQY
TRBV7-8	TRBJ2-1	ASSFGGGAVSYNEQF
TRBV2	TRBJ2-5	ASNYQETQY
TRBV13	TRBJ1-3	ASSRPGTDSGNTIY
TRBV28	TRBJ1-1	ASSIAGGKNTEAF
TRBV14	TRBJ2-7	ASSLAPGYEQY
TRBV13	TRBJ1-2	ASSSSRDRQRNT
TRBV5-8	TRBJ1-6	ASSLAYTTGQGWNSPLH
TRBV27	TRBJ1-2	ASSFRQGSSNYGYT
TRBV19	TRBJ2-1	ATERGYNEQF
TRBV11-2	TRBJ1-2	ASSLAQGLDYGYT
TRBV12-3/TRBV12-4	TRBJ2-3	ASSLMAHTQY
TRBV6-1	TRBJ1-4	ASSERQGIGEKLF
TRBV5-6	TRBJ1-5	ASSPSGQLYQPQH
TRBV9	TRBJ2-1	ASSVGSYNEQF
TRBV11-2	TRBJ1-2	ASSHPSYGYT
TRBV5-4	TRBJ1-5	ASSFQGRDQPQH
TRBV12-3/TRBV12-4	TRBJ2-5	ASSRDLQETQY
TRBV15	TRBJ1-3	ATSPAARDISGNTIY
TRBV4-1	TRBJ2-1	ASSRSLAEDYNEQF
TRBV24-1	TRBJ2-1	ATSDAGGGGRAGNEQF
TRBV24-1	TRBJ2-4	ATSVGTGGNIQY
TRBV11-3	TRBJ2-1	ASSSQLDNEQF
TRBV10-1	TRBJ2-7	ASSESTRGLSYEQY
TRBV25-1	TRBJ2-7	ASSPQLAGAYEQY
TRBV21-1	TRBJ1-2	ASSKDEGAGYGYT
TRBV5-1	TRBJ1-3	ASSGGDPGNTIY
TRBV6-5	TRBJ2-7	ASSYSGTRGEQY
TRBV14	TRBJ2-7	ASTRRRGYEQY
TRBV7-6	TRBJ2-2	ASSLALGGAANTGELF
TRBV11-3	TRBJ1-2	ASSLDAGKGGGYT
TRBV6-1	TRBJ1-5	ASSELGKGHLSNQPQH
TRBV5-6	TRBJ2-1	ASSFYSLYNEQF
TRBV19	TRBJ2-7	ASSPKGQGRNEQY
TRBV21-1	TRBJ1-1	ASSNFHHRTAYEAF
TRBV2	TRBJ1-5	ASKQGSAGNQPQH
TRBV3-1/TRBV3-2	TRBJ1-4	ASSQMAGIGEKLF